The 8 T cell receptor beta chains below were found in one sample sequenced in a study of T cell changes during pregnancy in multiple sclerosis. The method was immunoSEQ multiplex PCR; TCRdb's version includes in-frame clones alone and lacks a portion of them. The data hold around 26,000 clones, with about 89% observed a single time. This material consisted of CD4+ T cells from peripheral blood mononuclear cells, taken in the first trimester of pregnancy. The origin of the receptors is a female donor in good health, enrolled as a control in a pregnancy study.

This clone has a single count. The genes are TRBV19 and TRBJ1-5; D is undetermined. The CDR3 is made up of 12 amino acids. Trimming took 6 bases from V and 3 from J, leaving 6 bases between them. In germline, CDR1 is LNHDA, CDR2 SQIVND (reference sequence). The CDR3 DNA sequence: TGTGCCAGTAGCCTACCCAATCAGCCCCAGCATTTT. This translates into CASSLPNQPQHF.

This clone was detected only once. The V gene is TRBV9, the J gene TRBJ1-1; TRBD1 might be the D (5 bases). The germline V and J ends were trimmed by 3 bases and 0 bases, with 9 bases remaining between them. Germline lookup yields CDR1 SGDLS and CDR2 YYNGEE. This CDR3 has 14 residues. The CDR3 here is CASSDGRVNTEAFF. The CDR3 bases are TGTGCCAGCAGCGACGGCAGGGTGAACACTGAAGCTTTCTTT.

This sequence joins TRBV10-2 and TRBJ2-7; D may be TRBD2 (5 bases). CDR3 length equals 15 residues. Per germline, CDR1 WSHSY and CDR2 SAAADI. The V and J ends lost 8 bases and 2 bases respectively, with 19 bases between them. CDR3 coding DNA: TGCGCCAGCCGCCCGAGCGGAGAATTCCCCTACGAGCAGTACTTC. Encoded protein: CASRPSGEFPYEQYF.

The V and J genes are TRBV19 and TRBJ1-1; no firm D call. The CDR3 covers 12 residues. Germline CDR1 and CDR2: LNHDA and SQIVND (reference sequence). The germline V and J ends were trimmed by 4 bases and 8 bases, with 11 bases remaining between them. The CDR3 here is CASSTRFMEAFF. The CDR3 DNA reads TGTGCCAGTAGTACCCGGTTTATGGAAGCTTTCTTT. Filled out from reference TRBV19 and TRBJ1-1, the complete variable domain reads DGGITQSPKYLFRKEGQNVTLSCEQNLNHDAMYWYRQDPGQGLRLIYYSQIVNDFQKGDIAEGYSVSREKKESFPLTVTSAQKNPTAFYLCASSTRFMEAFFGQGTRLTVV.

This clone has a handful of counts. The CDR3 coding sequence is TGTGCCAGCTCACCAGATCAGGGTCAAAATTCACCCCTCCACTTT. As protein: CASSPDQGQNSPLHF. The V gene is TRBV18, the J gene TRBJ1-6; weak D call: TRBD1 (5 bases). Trimming shortened V by 2 bases and J by 7 bases, and 12 bases separated the two germline ends. The CDR3 spans 15 residues. CDR1 is KGHSH and CDR2 is LQKENI in the germline V gene.

The CDR3 reads CASSLASGVAGELFF. The CDR3 coding sequence is TGTGCCAGCAGCTTGGCTAGCGGGGTTGCCGGGGAGCTGTTTTTT. J is TRBJ2-2 and V is TRBV5-4, with 9 bases lining up with TRBD2. Trimming removed 0 bases from V and 6 bases from J; junction bases left unmatched: 3. Germline V gene sequence: CDR1 SGHNT, CDR2 YYREEE (reference sequence). The CDR3 has 15 amino acids.

V is TRBV2 and J is TRBJ1-1; D call uncertain. Germline lookup yields CDR1 SNHLY and CDR2 FYNNEI. The CDR3 is made up of 14 amino acids. The V end lost 6 bases, the J end lost 3 bases, and 14 bases lay between the germline ends. The CDR3 nucleotides are TGTGCCAGCAGCGCCGCGATGGGCGACACTGAAGCTTTCTTT. Translating gives CASSAAMGDTEAFF. Supplemented by reference TRBV2 and TRBJ1-1, the full variable domain reads EPEVTQTPSHQVTQMGQEVILRCVPISNHLYFYWYRQILGQKVEFLVSFYNNEISEKSEIFDDQFSVERPDGSNFTLKIRSTKLEDSAMYFCASSAAMGDTEAFFGQGTRLTVV.

With regard to this clone: In the same sample, other DNA sequences code for this CDR3. The genes are TRBV4-1 and TRBJ1-3, with D unresolved. This CDR3 spans 14 amino acids. Trimming took 2 bases from V and 5 from J, leaving 10 bases between them. Germline lookup yields CDR1 MGHRA and CDR2 YSYEKL. CDR3 coding DNA: TGCGCCAGCAGCCAACCAGAGCGCCGAAACACCATATATTTT. Translation: CASSQPERRNTIYF.